Each of the 27 T cell receptor beta chains below was sequenced from the same sample in a study of T cell responses to AZD1222 COVID-19 vaccine. Assay used: immunoSEQ multiplex PCR; TCRdb lists only in-frame clones, some missing. Of over 130,000 clones detected, about nine tenths appear once; the ten largest clones hold 1.5% to 2%. The sample consisted of peripheral blood, taken 28 days after the second AZD1222 dose. These receptors were collected from an adult who received the AZD1222 COVID-19 vaccine.

A single count supports this clone. V and J are TRBV18 and TRBJ2-3, with 13 bases identical to TRBD2. The CDR3 totals 16 residues. Trimming at V came to 5 bases and at J to 3 bases, leaving 5 bases not matched to a gene. The V gene's germline CDR1 is KGHSH and CDR2 LQKENI. CDR3 DNA: TGTGCCAGCTCATCACTAGCGGGAGGGCCAACAGATACGCAGTATTTT. It encodes CASSSLAGGPTDTQYF.

The CDR3 sequence: CASSRILTGPETQYF. The CDR3 nucleotides are TGTGCCAGCAGCCGAATACTAACAGGGCCAGAGACCCAGTACTTC. The chain is built from TRBV5-8 and TRBJ2-5; tentative D call: TRBD1 (6 bases). Trimming took off 4 bases at V and 4 bases at J, with 17 bases between the two ends. The CDR3 covers 15 residues. Germline CDR1 SGHTS, CDR2 YDEGEE.

The chain recombines TRBV3-1 (or the pseudogene TRBV3-2) with TRBJ2-6, with unresolved D. The V and J ends lost 4 bases and 4 bases respectively, with 5 bases between them. The CDR3 extends over 13 amino acids. From germline, CDR1 is LGHDT and CDR2 YNNKEL (reference sequence). CDR3 residues: CASSPIGANVLTF. The CDR3 region has the DNA TGTGCCAGCAGCCCAATCGGGGCCAACGTCCTGACTTTC.

The J gene is TRBJ1-2, the V gene TRBV7-3, with D uncertain. CDR3 length: 13 amino acids. In germline, CDR1 is SGHTA, CDR2 FQGTGA. With 5 bases removed from V and 0 bases from J, the gap between germline ends came to 7 bases. The CDR3 coding sequence is TGTGCCAGCAGCGAGGATTCTAACTATGGCTACACCTTC. Its translation is CASSEDSNYGYTF.

As regards this clone: This sample also contains other DNA sequences that code for the same CDR3. The CDR3 region has the DNA TGTGCCAGCAGCCCGAGGTTGAACACTGAAGCTTTCTTT. Protein sequence: CASSPRLNTEAFF. The rearrangement links TRBV7-8 to TRBJ1-1; D unclear. The CDR3 has 13 amino acids. The V end lost 5 bases, the J end lost 0 bases, and 7 bases lay between the germline ends. Per the germline V gene, CDR1 is SGHVS and CDR2 is FQNEAQ.

The genes are TRBV7-2 and TRBJ1-1, with D maybe TRBD1 (6 bases). This CDR3 comprises 14 residues. Per germline, CDR1 SGHTA and CDR2 FQGNSA. Trimming took 8 bases from V and 5 from J, leaving 18 bases between them. The CDR3 sequence: CASSRTGGATEAFF. The CDR3 coding sequence is TGTGCCAGCTCCCGTACGGGGGGGGCTACTGAAGCTTTCTTT.

This clone was picked up one time. The rearrangement uses TRBV7-2 and TRBJ1-3; TRBD1 might be the D (5 bases). CDR3 size: 17 residues. Trimming pared 5 bases from V and 0 bases from J, leaving 17 bases between. The germline V gene encodes CDR1 SGHTA and CDR2 FQGNSA. CDR3 in amino acids: CASSASGGYHSGNTIYF. In nucleotides, the CDR3 is TGTGCCAGCAGCGCCTCCGGGGGGTACCACTCTGGAAACACCATATATTTT.

The chain couples TRBV12-3 or TRBV12-4 to TRBJ1-2; D gene ambiguous. V lost 5 bases and J lost 1, with 8 bases in between. The CDR3 totals 13 residues. The CDR3 loop is CASSGSFNYGYTF. CDR3 DNA sequence: TGTGCCAGCAGTGGGAGTTTTAACTATGGCTACACCTTC.

J is TRBJ2-1 and V is TRBV5-1, with D perhaps TRBD2 (7 bases). This CDR3 is built from 16 residues. Germline-derived CDR1 and CDR2 are SGHRS and YFSETQ. V was pared by 4 bases and J by 4 bases, with 18 bases between. CDR3: CASSEHLGGQYNEQFF. CDR3 in DNA: TGCGCCAGCAGCGAACACCTCGGGGGGCAGTACAATGAGCAGTTCTTC.

This clone was observed a single time. The CDR3 DNA is TGCGCCAGCAGGAGCGACAGGGCCCTTAGTCGCTACACCTTC. Residues: CASRSDRALSRYTF. This chain joins TRBV5-1 and TRBJ1-2; the match to TRBD1 covers 7 bases. Trimming took 5 bases from V and 9 from J; bases not matched to a gene: 13. Germline values: CDR1 SGHRS, CDR2 YFSETQ. The CDR3 runs 14 residues.

This clone has just one count. The rearrangement links TRBV29-1 to TRBJ2-5; 7 nucleotides match TRBD1. The CDR3 is 12 amino acids. Germline-derived CDR1 and CDR2 are SQVTM and ANQGSEA. The ends lost 7 bases at V and 1 base at J; junction bases unmatched: 3. CDR3: CSATGAQETQYF. The DNA for the CDR3 is TGCAGCGCTACAGGGGCCCAAGAGACCCAGTACTTC.

V is TRBV5-5 and J is TRBJ2-1; D possibly corresponds to TRBD1 (6 bases). V was cut by 0 bases and J by 7 bases, with 14 bases left in between. The CDR3 has 15 residues. Germline CDR1 reads SGHKS; CDR2 reads YYEKEE (reference sequence). CDR3 protein: CASSLEGHGSNEQFF. In DNA form, the CDR3 reads TGTGCCAGCAGCTTGGAGGGACATGGATCGAATGAGCAGTTCTTC.

The CDR3 loop reads CASSPRTSGWYNEQFF. The DNA for the CDR3 is TGTGCCAGCAGCCCCCGGACTAGCGGATGGTACAATGAGCAGTTCTTC. This rearrangement joins TRBV7-2 to TRBJ2-1, with TRBD2 matching 10 bases. Germline V lookup: CDR1 SGHTA, CDR2 FQGNSA. Germline trimming cut 5 bases from V and 4 bases from J; bases unmatched to any gene: 8. CDR3 length: 16 residues.

The rearrangement links TRBV28 to TRBJ1-2, with 7 bases lining up with TRBD1. Germline V gene lookup returns CDR1 MDHEN and CDR2 SYDVKM. This CDR3 region has 15 residues. The V segment lost 5 bases and the J segment 6 bases; nucleotides outside the gene matches: 12. This chain's CDR3 is CASSQGGTESDGYTF. CDR3 bases: TGTGCCAGCAGTCAGGGGGGCACGGAAAGCGATGGCTACACCTTC.

V and J are TRBV9 and TRBJ1-1, with unresolved D. Germline CDR1 and CDR2: SGDLS and YYNGEE. Trimming pared 2 bases from V and 4 bases from J, leaving 9 bases between. The CDR3 consists of 13 residues. Here the CDR3 DNA reads TGTGCCAGCAGCGTTCTACTGGGCACTGAAGCTTTCTTT. This encodes CASSVLLGTEAFF.

This clone turned up a few times. The V call is TRBV7-2, the J call TRBJ2-7; TRBD2 matches 12 bases. Germline V lookup: CDR1 SGHTA, CDR2 FQGNSA. The CDR3 contains 15 residues. Trimming removed 2 bases from V and 2 bases from J; junction bases left unmatched: 1. The CDR3 sequence is CASSLLAGGPYEQYF. The CDR3 DNA sequence: TGTGCCAGCAGCTTACTAGCGGGAGGGCCCTACGAGCAGTACTTC.

The J gene is TRBJ1-6, the V gene TRBV9; no definite D call. Trimming removed 0 bases from V and 14 bases from J, with 18 bases in between. Germline CDR1 and CDR2: SGDLS and YYNGEE. The CDR3 is 15 amino acids. CDR3 nucleotide sequence: TGTGCCAGCAGCGTAGCAGGTGGGTCACCTCGAACCCTCCACTTT. Its protein is CASSVAGGSPRTLHF.

The gene calls are TRBV28 and TRBJ2-1; the match to TRBD2 covers 7 bases. Germline CDR1 MDHEN, CDR2 SYDVKM. V lost 6 bases, J lost 5 bases, and 10 bases stayed unmatched. The CDR3 is 15 residues long. The CDR3 is CASSSGGGGDNEQFF. Here the CDR3 DNA reads TGTGCCAGCAGCTCCGGCGGGGGAGGCGACAATGAGCAGTTCTTC.

The DNA of the CDR3 is TGTGCCAGTACCTCCTCATACATCGGCTACACCTTC. Protein sequence: CASTSSYIGYTF. The chain employs TRBV19 and TRBJ1-2; D call uncertain. Per the germline V gene, CDR1 is LNHDA and CDR2 is SQIVND (reference sequence). Deletions cut 7 bases from V and 8 bases from J, with 14 bases between. The CDR3 spans 12 residues.

The chain employs TRBV18 and TRBJ1-5; D not resolved. V was clipped by 3 bases and J by 6 bases, with 12 bases between them. There are 14 residues in the CDR3. CDR1 is KGHSH, CDR2 LQKENI, per germline. CDR3 DNA sequence: TGTGCCAGCTCACCTGACTATTCGGGTCAGCCCCAGCATTTT. Its translation is CASSPDYSGQPQHF. Supplemented by reference TRBV18 and TRBJ1-5, the full variable domain reads NAGVMQNPRHLVRRRGQEARLRCSPMKGHSHVYWYRQLPEEGLKFMVYLQKENIIDESGMPKERFSAEFPKEGPSILRIQQVVRGDSAAYFCASSPDYSGQPQHFGDGTRLSIL.

The chain couples TRBV5-1 to TRBJ2-3; TRBD2 aligns across 9 bases. Losses at the gene ends were 4 bases for V and 2 bases for J; bases not matched to a gene: 5. CDR1 is SGHRS and CDR2 is YFSETQ in the germline V gene. The CDR3 covers 15 residues. The CDR3 DNA sequence: TGCGCCAGCAGCCATGGGACTAGCCTCACAGATACGCAGTATTTT. Its translation: CASSHGTSLTDTQYF.

In its sample, this clone was seen a few times. The chain employs TRBV24-1 and TRBJ2-7; TRBD2 is a possible D gene (5 bases). Germline loops: CDR1 KGHDR, CDR2 SFDVKD. The CDR3 length is 14 residues. Trimming took off 9 bases at V and 7 bases at J, with 21 bases between the two ends. CDR3 nucleotide sequence: TGTGCCACCCCCTCCGCGGACTCCCGGCGGGAGCAGTACGTC. It is translated as CATPSADSRREQYV.

The V and J genes are TRBV28 and TRBJ1-2; D call uncertain. This CDR3 comprises 12 residues. Per the germline V gene, CDR1 is MDHEN and CDR2 is SYDVKM. Trimming stripped 8 bases from V and 2 bases from J, with 9 bases between. CDR3 sequence (DNA): TGTGCCAGCCTCGTGGGCAACTATGGCTACACCTTC. Translation gives CASLVGNYGYTF.

This chain connects TRBV5-1 to TRBJ2-1, with 14 positions matching TRBD2. The CDR3 is 18 amino acids. The V segment lost 4 bases and the J segment 8 bases; nucleotides outside the gene matches: 14. From germline, CDR1 is SGHRS and CDR2 YFSETQ. The CDR3 here is CASSPRTSGRLVPDEQFF. The CDR3 nucleotides are TGCGCCAGCAGCCCCCGGACTAGCGGGAGGTTGGTACCGGATGAGCAGTTCTTC.

The chain joins TRBV7-2 to TRBJ2-7; D might be TRBD1 (6 bases). This CDR3 has 14 residues. The germline gives CDR1 SGHTA, CDR2 FQGNSA. V was cut by 1 base and J by 5 bases, with 12 bases left in between. The CDR3 loop reads CASSLVQQGNEQYF. As DNA, the CDR3 is TGTGCCAGCAGCTTAGTTCAGCAGGGGAACGAGCAGTACTTC.

This chain joins TRBV7-6 and TRBJ2-2; TRBD2 agrees at 7 bases. Germline V gene lookup returns CDR1 SGHVS and CDR2 FNYEAQ. CDR3 length equals 16 residues. Unmatched junction bases numbered 4, after V lost 2 bases and J lost 1 base. The CDR3 loop is CASSLYSGENTGELFF. DNA for the CDR3: TGTGCCAGCAGCTTATACAGCGGGGAGAACACCGGGGAGCTGTTTTTT.

This clone showed up just a few times. V gene TRBV28 combines with J gene TRBJ1-6; 7 nucleotides agree with TRBD1. This CDR3 has 14 residues. The ends lost 6 bases at V and 8 bases at J; junction bases unmatched: 7. CDR1 MDHEN and CDR2 SYDVKM come from the germline V gene. CDR3 region: CASRGTGEYSPLHF. The CDR3 coding sequence is TGTGCCAGCAGGGGCACAGGGGAATATTCACCCCTCCACTTT.